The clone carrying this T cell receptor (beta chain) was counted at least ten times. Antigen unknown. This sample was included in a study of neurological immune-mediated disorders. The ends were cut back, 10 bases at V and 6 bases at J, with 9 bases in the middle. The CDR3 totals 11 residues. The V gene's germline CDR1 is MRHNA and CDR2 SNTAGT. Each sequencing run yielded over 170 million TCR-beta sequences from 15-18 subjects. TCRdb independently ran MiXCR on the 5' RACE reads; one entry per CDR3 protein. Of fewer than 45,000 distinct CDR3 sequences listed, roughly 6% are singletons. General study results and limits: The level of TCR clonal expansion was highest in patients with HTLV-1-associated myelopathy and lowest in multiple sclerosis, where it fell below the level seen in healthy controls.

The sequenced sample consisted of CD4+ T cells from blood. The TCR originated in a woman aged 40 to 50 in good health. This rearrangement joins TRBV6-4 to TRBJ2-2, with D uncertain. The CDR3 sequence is CATTLPGELFF. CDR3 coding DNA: TGTGCCACTACACTCCCCGGGGAGCTGTTTTTT.